These 17 T cell receptor beta chains were sequenced from one sample in a study of tumor-infiltrating lymphocytes in oesophageal squamous cell carcinoma. TCRdb reprocessed the PCR reads with MiXCR, giving one entry per CDR3 protein. This sample yields 16,000 or so distinct CDR3 sequences, of which 40% to 55% are seen a single time; approximately 40% belongs to the top ten. The sample consisted of blood. These receptors were collected from a female donor with esophageal squamous cell carcinoma.

This clonotype is labeled medium-sized (0.01 to 0.1%). The V gene is TRBV7-3, the J gene TRBJ1-2; D unclear. Germline lookup yields CDR1 SGHTA and CDR2 FQGTGA. V was clipped by 4 bases and J by 4 bases, with 16 bases between them. The CDR3 consists of 15 residues. The chain's CDR3 is CASSSTPGRIYGYTF. CDR3 bases: TGTGCCAGCAGCTCCACCCCCGGGCGAATCTATGGCTACACCTTC.

This clonotype was detected ten times or more. The chain has TRBV5-4 and TRBJ1-2; 9 bases are a match to TRBD1. Germline assignment: CDR1 SGHNT and CDR2 YYREEE (reference sequence). The CDR3 has 15 amino acids. Germline trimming cut 4 bases from V and 4 bases from J; bases unmatched to any gene: 8. The CDR3 here is CASSRGTGGGYGYTF. For the CDR3, the DNA is TGTGCCAGCAGCCGCGGAACAGGGGGCGGCTATGGCTACACCTTC.

The rearrangement uses TRBV6-7 and TRBJ2-5, with TRBD2 identical over 13 bases. The closer fit of TRBJ2-7 to the DNA end suggests the J call may be wrong. TRBV6-7 is assigned to the ORF class and has an uncertain function. The CDR3 sequence is 17 residues long. The CDR3 loop is CASSYKGTSGNSYEQYF. DNA of the CDR3: TGTGCCAGCAGTTACAAAGGGACTAGCGGGAACTCCTACGAGCAGTACTTC.

The table lists this clonotype with a count of one. V gene TRBV7-6 combines with J gene TRBJ2-6; possibly TRBD2 for D (5 bases). The J call may be incorrect, as the DNA end agrees better with TRBJ2-7. The CDR3 sequence is 15 residues long. Germline V gives CDR1 SGHVS, CDR2 FNYEAQ. CDR3 sequence: CASSLVAAGGDEQYF. The CDR3 DNA reads TGTGCCAGCAGCTTAGTAGCTGCAGGAGGCGACGAGCAGTACTTC.

This clonotype is labeled medium-sized. V is TRBV4-1 and J is TRBJ1-3; possible D gene TRBD1, 5 bases. CDR3 length: 16 amino acids. The V end lost 4 bases, the J end lost 1 base, and 14 bases lay between the germline ends. Germline loops: CDR1 MGHRA, CDR2 YSYEKL. The CDR3 DNA is TGCGCCAGCAGCCTCACCCCCCAGGGTTCTGGAAACACCATATATTTT. This sequence encodes CASSLTPQGSGNTIYF.

In the case of this clonotype: This may come from a read error, since a much larger clone is one base off. The rearrangement links TRBV4-1 to TRBJ2-5, with TRBD1 matching over 8 bases. The better agreement between TRBJ2-1 and the DNA end casts doubt on the J call. The CDR3 is made up of 14 amino acids. In germline, CDR1 is MGHRA, CDR2 YSYEKL. CDR3 sequence (DNA): TGCGCCAGCAGCCCTAGACAGGGGTTGGGCGAGCAGTTCTTC. Protein: CASSPRQGLGEQFF.

This chain joins TRBV24-1 and TRBJ2-3; D ambiguous. V gave up 5 bases and J gave up 4 bases, with 12 bases separating them. This CDR3 contains 14 residues. Germline-derived CDR1 and CDR2 are KGHDR and SFDVKD. The CDR3 nucleotides read TGTGCCACCAGTGCTGCAGAGACGGCAGATACGCAGTATTTT. As protein: CATSAAETADTQYF.

V and J are TRBV6-6 and TRBJ2-5, with TRBD1 matching over 10 bases. The germline gives CDR1 MNHNY, CDR2 SVGAGI (reference sequence). The CDR3 is 14 amino acids. J gave up 11 bases and V 0 bases, and 6 bases lay outside the gene matches. The CDR3 sequence: CASSYSTGGNEQYF. The CDR3 DNA is TGTGCCAGCAGTTACTCGACAGGGGGCAATGAGCAGTACTTC.

Only a few counts were recorded for this clonotype. The chain is built from TRBV7-2 and TRBJ2-3; 10 bases map to TRBD1. Near its end, the DNA agrees better with TRBJ2-5, so the J call may be wrong. The CDR3 totals 15 residues. The germline CDR1 and CDR2 sequences are SGHTA and FQGNSA. The CDR3 DNA reads as TGTGCCAGCAGCTTAGCATCGGACAGGGGGGAGACCCAGTACTTC. Translating it yields CASSLASDRGETQYF.

This rearrangement joins TRBV28 to TRBJ2-3; D is ambiguous. The J call may be faulty, since TRBJ2-7 better matches the DNA end. Germline lookup yields CDR1 MDHEN and CDR2 SYDVKM. CDR3 size: 13 residues. The CDR3 DNA follows: TGTGCCTCGAAGGGTCGGGCCGCCTACGAGCAGTACTTC. It is translated as CASKGRAAYEQYF.

In this sample, this clonotype turned up a few times. The CDR3 sequence: CASTPAATTSYEQYF. CDR3 coding DNA: TGTGCCAGCACCCCCGCCGCGACGACCTCCTACGAGCAGTACTTC. The chain links TRBV9 to TRBJ2-5; no clear D. The J call may be incorrect, as the DNA end agrees better with TRBJ2-7. Germline CDR1 and CDR2: SGDLS and YYNGEE. The CDR3 spans 15 residues.

The chain is built from TRBV6-6 and TRBJ2-6; tentatively, D is TRBD2 (6 bases). The last part of the DNA fits TRBJ2-7 better; the J call may be wrong. CDR1 MNHNY and CDR2 SVGAGI come from the germline V gene (reference sequence). The CDR3 runs to 12 residues. CDR3 loop: CASSYSAGEQYF. DNA of the CDR3: TGTGCCAGCAGTTACTCAGCGGGTGAGCAGTACTTC.

By share, this clonotype counts as medium-sized. The chain joins TRBV7-9 to TRBJ1-2; tentatively, D is TRBD1 (5 bases). The V and J ends lost 1 base and 3 bases respectively, with 6 bases between them. CDR3 length: 13 amino acids. From germline, CDR1 is SEHNR and CDR2 FQNEAQ (reference sequence). The DNA for the CDR3 is TGTGCCAGCAGCTTAGTGGGGGACTATGGCTACACCTTC. Translated: CASSLVGDYGYTF.

Of note for this clonotype: Likely a read error: the CDR3 ends without its conserved phenylalanine or tryptophan. It is unclear where the CDR3 begins or ends on the DNA, so no DNA is shown, and the CDR3 is as TCRdb lists it. The chain employs TRBV6-1 and TRBJ2-3; the table assigns TRBD2, which was not confirmed against the DNA. Germline CDR1 and CDR2: MNHNS and SASEGT. The CDR3 length equals 15 residues, ends included. The CDR3 reads CASTVRSSETQYFGP.

The chain recombines TRBV11-2 with TRBJ2-1, with a weak D call TRBD2 (5 bases). There are 13 residues in the CDR3. V was cut by 5 bases and J by 7 bases, with 12 bases left in between. The germline V gene encodes CDR1 SGHAT and CDR2 FQNNGV. For the CDR3, the DNA is TGTGCCAGCAGCCGCGGGCGGCGAAATGAGCAGTTCTTC. Residues: CASSRGRRNEQFF.

This clonotype was observed a handful of times. The V call is TRBV7-3, the J call TRBJ2-6; D remains unclear. The CDR3 runs 10 residues. V shed 3 bases and J shed 18 bases, with 9 bases lying between them. The germline gives CDR1 SGHTA, CDR2 FQGTGA. The CDR3: CASSFYAGTF. DNA of the CDR3: TGTGCCAGCAGCTTCTACGCCGGGACTTTC.

The chain recombines TRBV7-2 with TRBJ2-5, with D maybe TRBD1 (6 bases). Germline V lookup: CDR1 SGHTA, CDR2 FQGNSA. Between the trimmed V and J ends, which lost 5 bases and 1 base, there was a span of 11 bases. This CDR3 comprises 14 residues. CDR3 in DNA: TGTGCCAGCAGCAGGGGACACCCCCAAGAGACCCAGTACTTC. Translation gives CASSRGHPQETQYF.